This T cell receptor beta chain was captured by sequencing in a study of prognosis after radiotherapy for stage I lung cancer. Study in general: SBRT radiotherapy comprised 3 to 5 fractions at a biologically effective dose of at least 100 Gy. Overall study findings and caveats: The number of unique TCR clones went down after stereotactic body radiation therapy, with a median of around 10,000 versus 6,900. Metastatic and non-metastatic patients reportedly diverged in TRBV and TRBJ gene usage.

This clonotype was seen at least ten times. Antigen specificity is unknown. TCR beta CDR3 was amplified from genomic DNA by two-round multiplex PCR. Gene-specific primers for each TRBV and TRBJ gene drove first-round PCR. In TCRdb, the multiplex PCR reads were re-called with MiXCR into one record per CDR3 protein. The sample includes 13,000 to 15,000 distinct CDR3 sequences, about 50% of them seen just once. Node negativity on CT and PET/CT was present in all patients, alongside an absence of prior chemotherapy, radiotherapy or other malignancies. CDR1 and CDR2 (germline): SGHRS, YFSETQ. This CDR3 has 11 residues. V gave up 3 bases and J gave up 5 bases, with 4 bases separating them.

The sequence was obtained from a donor over 45 with non-small cell lung cancer. This chain connects TRBV5-1 to TRBJ2-3; D is undetermined. The source material was PBMCs, sampled before or after stereotactic body radiation therapy (not recorded which). CDR3 sequence: CASSSRDTQYF. The CDR3 DNA reads TGCGCCAGCAGCTCTAGAGATACGCAGTATTTT.